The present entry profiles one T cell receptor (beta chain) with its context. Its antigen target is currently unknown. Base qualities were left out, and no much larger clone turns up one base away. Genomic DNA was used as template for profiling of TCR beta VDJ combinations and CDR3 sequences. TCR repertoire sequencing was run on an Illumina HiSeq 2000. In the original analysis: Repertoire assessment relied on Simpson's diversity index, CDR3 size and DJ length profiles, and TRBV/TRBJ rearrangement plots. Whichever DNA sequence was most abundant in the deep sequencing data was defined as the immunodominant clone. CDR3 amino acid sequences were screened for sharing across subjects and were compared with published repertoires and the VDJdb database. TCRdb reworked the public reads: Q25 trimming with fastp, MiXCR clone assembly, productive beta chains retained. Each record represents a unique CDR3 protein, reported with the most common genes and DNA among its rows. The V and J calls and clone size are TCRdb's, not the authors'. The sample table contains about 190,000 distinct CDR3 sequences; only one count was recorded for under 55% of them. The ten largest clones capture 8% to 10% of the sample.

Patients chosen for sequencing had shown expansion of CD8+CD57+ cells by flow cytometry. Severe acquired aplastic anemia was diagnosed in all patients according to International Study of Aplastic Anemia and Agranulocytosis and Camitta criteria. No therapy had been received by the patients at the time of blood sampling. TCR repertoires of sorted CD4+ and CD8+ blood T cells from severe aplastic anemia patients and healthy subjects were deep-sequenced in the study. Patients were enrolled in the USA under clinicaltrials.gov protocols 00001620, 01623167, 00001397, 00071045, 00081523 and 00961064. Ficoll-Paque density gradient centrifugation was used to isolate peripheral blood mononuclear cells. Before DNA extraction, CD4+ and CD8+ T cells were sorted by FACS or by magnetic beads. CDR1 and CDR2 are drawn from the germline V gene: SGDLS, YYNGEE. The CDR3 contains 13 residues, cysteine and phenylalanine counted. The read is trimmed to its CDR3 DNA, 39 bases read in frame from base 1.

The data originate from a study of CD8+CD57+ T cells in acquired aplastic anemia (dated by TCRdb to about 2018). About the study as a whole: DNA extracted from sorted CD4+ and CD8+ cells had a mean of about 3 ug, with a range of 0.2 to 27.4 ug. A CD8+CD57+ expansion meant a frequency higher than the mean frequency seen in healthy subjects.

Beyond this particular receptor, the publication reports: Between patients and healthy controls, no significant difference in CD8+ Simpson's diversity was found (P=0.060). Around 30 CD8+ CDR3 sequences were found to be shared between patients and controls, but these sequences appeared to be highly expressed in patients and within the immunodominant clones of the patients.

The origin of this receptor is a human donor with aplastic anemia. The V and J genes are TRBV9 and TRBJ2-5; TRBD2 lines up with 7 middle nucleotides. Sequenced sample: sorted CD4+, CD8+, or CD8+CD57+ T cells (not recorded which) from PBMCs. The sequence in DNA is TGTGCTAGGGAGTCTAGCGGACAAGAGACCCAGTACTTC. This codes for CARESSGQETQYF.